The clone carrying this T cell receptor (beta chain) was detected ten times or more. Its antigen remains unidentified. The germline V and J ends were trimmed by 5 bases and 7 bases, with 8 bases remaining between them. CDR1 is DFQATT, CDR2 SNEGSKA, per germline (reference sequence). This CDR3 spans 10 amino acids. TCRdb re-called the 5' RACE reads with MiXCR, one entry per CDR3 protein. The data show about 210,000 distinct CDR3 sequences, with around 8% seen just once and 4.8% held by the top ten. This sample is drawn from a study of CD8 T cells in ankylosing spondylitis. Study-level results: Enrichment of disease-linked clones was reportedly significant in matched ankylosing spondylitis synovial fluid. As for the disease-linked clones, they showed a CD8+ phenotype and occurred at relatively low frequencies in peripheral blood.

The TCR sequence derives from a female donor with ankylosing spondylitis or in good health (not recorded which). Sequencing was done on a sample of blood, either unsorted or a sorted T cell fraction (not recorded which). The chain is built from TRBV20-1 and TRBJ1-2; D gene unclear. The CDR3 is CSAGAGGYTF. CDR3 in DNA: TGCAGTGCTGGCGCTGGTGGCTACACCTTC.